The rows below give T cell receptor beta chains drawn from one sample of a study of Ad26.COV2.S vaccination and SARS-CoV-2 variants. The data were produced by immunoSEQ multiplex PCR, yet TCRdb's version contains in-frame clones alone and is incomplete. The sample has fewer than 800,000 clones, roughly 90% seen once; the top ten hold roughly 1.5%. Source: peripheral blood, taken in a trial of Ad26.COV2.S vaccine versus placebo. The origin of the receptors is a person aged 18-65 years who received the Ad26.COV2.S COVID-19 vaccine or a placebo. Each CDR3 is given without its conserved first and last residue. Clone sizes are given selectively: once, few, many, or a class where the clone is expanded.

size,V,CDR3
-,TRBV6-2/TRBV6-3,ASSYSPGARSYNEQF
-,TRBV6-2/TRBV6-3,ASSSRTPEAKNIQY
-,TRBV7-2,ASSPPGQLYEQY
-,TRBV2,ASSVQEGSGKLF
-,TRBV19,ASSMDSSLGTQY
-,TRBV10-3,AISAGGIAKNIQY
-,TRBV5-4,ASSLVVGWGADGYT
-,TRBV30,AWRNRDNQPQH
-,TRBV7-9,ASPQQF
-,TRBV30,AWSPGTVGTGELF
once,TRBV18,ASSPVTAQETQY
-,TRBV9,ASTNGQGIFYGYT
-,TRBV2,ASRSGDATNEKLF
-,TRBV9,ASSVSREYEQF
-,TRBV6-6,ASSYSVGRTQPQH
once,TRBV6-5,ASSTGQGKTQY
-,TRBV6-5,ASSDQPSREKLF
-,TRBV7-9,ASSPSAWDRGRPLGTQY